The clone carrying this T cell receptor (beta chain) showed up many times. The antigen is unknown. These data belong to a study of neurological immune-mediated disorders. Regarding the study as a whole: No CDR3 amino acid sequences recurred among expanded clones across subjects, suggesting private repertoires in all groups. Any association between clinical or MRI features and the multiple sclerosis repertoire cluster was absent.

The team produced cDNA through 5'RACE using 10-nucleotide random UMIs. TCRdb reprocessed the 5' RACE reads with MiXCR, giving one entry per CDR3 protein. The repertoire has around 60,000 distinct CDR3 sequences, 3% to 4% of them found once; the top ten carry 6% to 9%. The sequencing sample was made of PBMCs. The source is a woman aged 55-70 years with multiple sclerosis.

The CDR3 nucleotides are TGTGCCAGCAGTGCGGTGGACAGTAGCAATCAGCCCCAGCATTTT. This translates into CASSAVDSSNQPQHF. The chain links TRBV12-3 or TRBV12-4 to TRBJ1-5; TRBD1 might be the D (6 bases). CDR3 size: 15 residues. The ends were cut back, 5 bases at V and 0 bases at J, with 11 bases in the middle.